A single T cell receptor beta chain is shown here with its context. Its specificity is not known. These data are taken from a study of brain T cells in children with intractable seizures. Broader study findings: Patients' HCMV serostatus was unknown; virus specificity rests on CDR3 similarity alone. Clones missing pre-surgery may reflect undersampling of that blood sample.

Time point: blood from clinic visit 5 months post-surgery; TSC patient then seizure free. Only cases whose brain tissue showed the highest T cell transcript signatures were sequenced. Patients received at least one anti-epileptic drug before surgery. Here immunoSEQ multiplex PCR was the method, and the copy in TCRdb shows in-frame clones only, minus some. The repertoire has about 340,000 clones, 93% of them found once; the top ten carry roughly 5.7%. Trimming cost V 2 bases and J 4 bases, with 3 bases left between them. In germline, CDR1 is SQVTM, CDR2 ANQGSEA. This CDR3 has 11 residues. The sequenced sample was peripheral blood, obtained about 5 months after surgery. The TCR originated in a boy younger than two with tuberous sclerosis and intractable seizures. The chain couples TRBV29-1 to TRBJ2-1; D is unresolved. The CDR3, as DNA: TGCAGCGTTGAAAAATACAATGAGCAGTTCTTC. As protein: CSVEKYNEQFF.